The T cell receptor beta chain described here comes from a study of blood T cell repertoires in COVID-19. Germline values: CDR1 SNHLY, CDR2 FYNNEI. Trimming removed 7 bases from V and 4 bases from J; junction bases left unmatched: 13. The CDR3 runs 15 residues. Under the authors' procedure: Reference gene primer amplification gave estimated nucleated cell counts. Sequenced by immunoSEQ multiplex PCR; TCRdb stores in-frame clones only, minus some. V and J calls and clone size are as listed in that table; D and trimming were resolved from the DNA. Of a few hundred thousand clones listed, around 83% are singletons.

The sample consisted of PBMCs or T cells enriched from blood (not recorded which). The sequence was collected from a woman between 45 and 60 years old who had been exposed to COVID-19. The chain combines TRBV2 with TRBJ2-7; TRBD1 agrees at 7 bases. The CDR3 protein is CASTKGRGGWYEQYF. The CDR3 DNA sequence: TGTGCCAGCACCAAGGGGAGAGGGGGCTGGTACGAGCAGTACTTC.